This TCR beta chain was obtained from a study of blood T cell repertoires in COVID-19. Clones were sequenced by immunoSEQ multiplex PCR, and TCRdb holds only the in-frame ones, with some missing. The sample lists some 260,000 clones, roughly 88% occurring once. Trimming cost V 0 bases and J 2 bases, with 17 bases left between them. The CDR3 has 17 residues. Per the germline V gene, CDR1 is LNHNV and CDR2 is YYDKDF (reference sequence). This TCR came from a woman in her thirties with COVID-19, enrolled during active disease. Sample: peripheral blood. The chain employs TRBV15 and TRBJ2-7; TRBD2 is a possible D gene (5 bases). The CDR3, as DNA: TGTGCCACCAGCAGAGATATTTTTAAGGTGAGGGCCTACGAGCAGTACTTC. Its protein product is CATSRDIFKVRAYEQYF.